One and the same sample provided the 11 T cell receptor beta chains below, sequenced in a study of blood T cell repertoires in COVID-19. Measured with immunoSEQ multiplex PCR; TCRdb has only the in-frame clones, and not every one. The repertoire holds over 75,000 clones, with approximately 80% as singletons. The sequenced sample consisted of peripheral blood. All receptors come from a woman between 50 and 59 years old with acute or convalescent COVID-19.

V usage is TRBV7-8 and J usage is TRBJ2-3; D is perhaps TRBD2 (6 bases). The germline V gene has CDR1 SGHVS and CDR2 FQNEAQ. This CDR3 comprises 14 residues. V lost 5 bases, J lost 3 bases, and 12 bases lay in between. The CDR3 nucleotides read TGTGCCAGCAGCCCGGGGACTCGAACAGATACGCAGTATTTT. Translated, it gives CASSPGTRTDTQYF.

In this sample, this clone turned up many times. CDR3 amino acids: CASSPGLALTSGRTDTQYF. CDR3 DNA sequence: TGTGCCAGCAGCCCCGGTCTGGCCCTGACTAGCGGGAGAACAGATACGCAGTATTTT. This chain joins TRBV3-1 (or the pseudogene TRBV3-2) and TRBJ2-3; TRBD2 aligns across 12 bases. J gave up 3 bases and V 4 bases, and 14 bases lay outside the gene matches. Germline CDR1 reads LGHDT; CDR2 reads YNNKEL (reference sequence). The CDR3 spans 19 residues.

V is TRBV4-1 and J is TRBJ2-5; D is unclear. The CDR3 runs to 16 residues. Per the germline V gene, CDR1 is MGHRA and CDR2 is YSYEKL. The V end was cut by 0 bases, the J end by 1 base, with 12 bases between. In DNA, the CDR3 is TGCGCCAGCAGCCAAGAGGTCGCGTTGCCCCAAGAGACCCAGTACTTC. It codes for CASSQEVALPQETQYF.

This clone was found once. CDR3 nucleotide sequence: TGCGCCAGCAGCCCGGACGGGACAGGGAATGAAAAACTGTTTTTT. Protein sequence: CASSPDGTGNEKLFF. V usage is TRBV4-3 and J usage is TRBJ1-4; TRBD1 matches 9 bases. The germline CDR1 and CDR2 sequences are LGHNA and YSLEER. The CDR3 runs 15 residues. V lost 4 bases to trimming and J lost 5 bases; unmatched junction nucleotides: 5.

The chain joins TRBV21-1 to TRBJ2-7; TRBD2 reflects the table's D call only, with no check against the DNA. TRBV21-1 is noted as a pseudogene. The CDR3 is 21 residues long. The CDR3 protein is CASSKTFSGWLGRGGSYEQYF. The CDR3 coding sequence is TGTGCCAGCAGCAAAACTTTCAGCGGGTGGCTTGGACGAGGAGGCTCCTACGAGCAGTACTTC.

The genes are TRBV7-9 and TRBJ2-1, with no clear D. This CDR3 is built from 13 residues. Looked up from germline, CDR1 is SEHNR and CDR2 is FQNEAQ (reference sequence). V was trimmed by 4 bases and J by 8 bases, leaving 12 bases between them. CDR3 nucleotides: TGTGCCAGCAGCTATTGGGCCGTAGATGAGCAGTTCTTC. This translates into CASSYWAVDEQFF.

The chain recombines TRBV27 with TRBJ2-1; D unresolved. Trimming took 3 bases from V and 0 from J, leaving 12 bases between them. The germline V gene has CDR1 MNHEY and CDR2 SMNVEV (reference sequence). The CDR3 has 16 residues. The CDR3 DNA sequence: TGTGCCAGCAGTTTGGGCCTTCAGAGCTCCTACAATGAGCAGTTCTTC. Encoded protein: CASSLGLQSSYNEQFF.

This chain uses TRBV18 with TRBJ1-5; D is uncertain. The germline V gene encodes CDR1 KGHSH and CDR2 LQKENI. The CDR3 is 14 amino acids. Trimming cost V 6 bases and J 6 bases, with 15 bases left between them. DNA of the CDR3: TGTGCCAGCTCCCCCTCGGGTGAACCTCAGCCCCAGCATTTT. The encoded protein is CASSPSGEPQPQHF.

The chain couples TRBV29-1 to TRBJ2-5, with TRBD2 matching over 9 bases. The CDR3 consists of 12 residues. Germline V lookup: CDR1 SQVTM, CDR2 ANQGSEA. V trimming: 7 bases; J trimming: 7 bases; junction bases outside the gene matches: 7. The CDR3: CSGSGGGGTQYF. The CDR3 nucleotides read TGCAGCGGTAGCGGGGGAGGTGGGACCCAGTACTTC.

The J gene is TRBJ1-6, the V gene TRBV27, with TRBD1 as a possible D gene (5 bases). Trimming stripped 7 bases from V and 0 bases from J, with 19 bases between. Germline V lookup: CDR1 MNHEY, CDR2 SMNVEV (reference sequence). The CDR3 consists of 18 residues. The chain's CDR3 is CASMEGGGLSSYNSPLHF. The CDR3 DNA reads as TGTGCCAGCATGGAGGGTGGGGGACTCAGCTCCTATAATTCACCCCTCCACTTT.

This chain uses TRBV5-4 with TRBJ2-7; D is ambiguous. With 2 bases removed from V and 12 bases from J, the gap between germline ends came to 15 bases. Germline V gene lookup returns CDR1 SGHNT and CDR2 YYREEE (reference sequence). CDR3 length: 12 amino acids. The CDR3 here is CASSFRSLEWYF. CDR3 sequence (DNA): TGTGCCAGCAGCTTTAGGTCTCTGGAGTGGTACTTC.